The TCR beta chain under discussion was sequenced for a study of blood T cell repertoires in COVID-19. About the study: The United States, Italy and Spain were the sources of the acute and convalescent COVID-19 samples. PBMCs, B-cell-depleted T cells, or T cells provided the cDNA or gDNA that made up the material.

Followed longitudinally, the Seattle patients had been enrolled during active infection. The CDR3 loop spans 15 amino acids. Germline values: CDR1 SGHTA, CDR2 FQGNSA. Trimming shortened V by 5 bases and J by 7 bases, and 20 bases separated the two germline ends. The authors' processing: Quantification of nucleated cells was approximated via reference gene primer amplification. Sequenced by immunoSEQ multiplex PCR; TCRdb stores in-frame clones only, minus some. V and J calls and clone size follow that table, whereas D and trimming were derived from the DNA. Found here are 200,000 to 250,000 clones, approximately 81% of them singletons; the top ten hold about 11%.

The chain uses TRBV7-2 and TRBJ1-1; D may be TRBD1 (6 bases). The TCR comes from a woman aged 80 or over with COVID-19, enrolled during active disease. Sequencing was performed on peripheral blood. The CDR3 sequence: CASSENSVGAIEAFF. The CDR3 nucleotides read TGTGCCAGCAGCGAGAACTCCGTGGGGGCTATTGAAGCTTTCTTT. The entire variable domain, with the rest obtained from reference TRBV7-2 and TRBJ1-1, is as follows: GAGVSQSPSNKVTEKGKDVELRCDPISGHTALYWYRQSLGQGLEFLIYFQGNSAPDKSGLPSDRFSAERTGGSVSTLTIQRTQQEDSAVYLCASSENSVGAIEAFFGQGTRLTVV.